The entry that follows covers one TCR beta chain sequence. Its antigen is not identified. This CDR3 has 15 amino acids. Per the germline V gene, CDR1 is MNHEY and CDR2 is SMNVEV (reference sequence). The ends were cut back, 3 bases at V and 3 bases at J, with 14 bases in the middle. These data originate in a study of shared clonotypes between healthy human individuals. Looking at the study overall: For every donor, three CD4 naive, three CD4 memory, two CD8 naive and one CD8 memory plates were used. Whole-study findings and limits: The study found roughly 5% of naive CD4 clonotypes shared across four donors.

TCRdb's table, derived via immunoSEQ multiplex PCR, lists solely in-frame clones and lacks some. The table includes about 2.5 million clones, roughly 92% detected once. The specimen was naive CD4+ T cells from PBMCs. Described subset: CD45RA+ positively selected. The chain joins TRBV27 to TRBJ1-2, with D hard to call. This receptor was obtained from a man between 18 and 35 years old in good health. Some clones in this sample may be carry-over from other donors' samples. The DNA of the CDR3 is TGTGCCAGCAGTTTTAGGGCGGAGGTGGACTATGGCTACACCTTC. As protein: CASSFRAEVDYGYTF.